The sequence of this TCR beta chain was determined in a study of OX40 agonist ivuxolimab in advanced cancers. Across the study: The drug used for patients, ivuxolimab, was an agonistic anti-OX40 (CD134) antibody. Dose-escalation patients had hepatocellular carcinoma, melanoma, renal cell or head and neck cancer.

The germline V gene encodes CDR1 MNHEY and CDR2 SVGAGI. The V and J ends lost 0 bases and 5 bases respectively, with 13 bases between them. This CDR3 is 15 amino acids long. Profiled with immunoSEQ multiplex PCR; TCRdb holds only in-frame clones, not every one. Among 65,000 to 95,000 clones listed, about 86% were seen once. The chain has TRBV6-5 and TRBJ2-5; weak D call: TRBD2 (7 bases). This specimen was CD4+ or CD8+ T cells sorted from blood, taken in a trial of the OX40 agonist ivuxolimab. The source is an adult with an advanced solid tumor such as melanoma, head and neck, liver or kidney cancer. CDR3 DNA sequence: TGTGCCAGCAGTTACTCTTCGGGGGGCATGGAGACCCAGTACTTC. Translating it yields CASSYSSGGMETQYF.